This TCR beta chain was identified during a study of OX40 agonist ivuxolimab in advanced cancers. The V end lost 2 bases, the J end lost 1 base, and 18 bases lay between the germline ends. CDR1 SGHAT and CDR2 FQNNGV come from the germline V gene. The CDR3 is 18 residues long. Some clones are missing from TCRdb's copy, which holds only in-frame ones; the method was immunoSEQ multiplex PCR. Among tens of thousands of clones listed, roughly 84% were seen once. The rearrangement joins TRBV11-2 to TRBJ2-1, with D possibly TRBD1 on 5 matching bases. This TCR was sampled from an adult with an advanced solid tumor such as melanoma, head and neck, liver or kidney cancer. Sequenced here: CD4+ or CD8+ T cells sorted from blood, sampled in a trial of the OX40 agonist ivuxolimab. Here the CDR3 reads CASSLRGTGQASYNEQFF. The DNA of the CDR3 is TGTGCCAGCAGCTTAAGGGGTACAGGTCAAGCTTCCTACAATGAGCAGTTCTTC.